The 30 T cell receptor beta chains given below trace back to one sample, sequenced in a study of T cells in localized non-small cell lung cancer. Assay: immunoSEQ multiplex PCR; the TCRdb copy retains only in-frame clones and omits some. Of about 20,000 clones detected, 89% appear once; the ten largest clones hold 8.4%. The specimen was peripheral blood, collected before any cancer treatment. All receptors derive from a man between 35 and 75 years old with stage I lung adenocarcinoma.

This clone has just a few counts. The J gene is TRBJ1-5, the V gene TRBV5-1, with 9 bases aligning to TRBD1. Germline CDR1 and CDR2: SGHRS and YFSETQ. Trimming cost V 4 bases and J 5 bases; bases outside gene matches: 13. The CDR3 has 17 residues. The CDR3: CASSPGGTGLVDQPQHF. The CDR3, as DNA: TGCGCCAGCAGCCCGGGGGGGACAGGGTTGGTGGATCAGCCCCAGCATTTT.

The CDR3 spells CASSLLRGTDTQYF. In DNA, the CDR3 is TGTGCCAGCAGCTTACTGCGGGGCACAGATACGCAGTATTTT. This rearrangement joins TRBV7-2 to TRBJ2-3; D possibly corresponds to TRBD2 (5 bases). Germline CDR1 and CDR2: SGHTA and FQGNSA. Trimming took off 2 bases at V and 1 base at J, with 7 bases between the two ends. CDR3 length: 14 amino acids. The full variable domain, with the rest looked up from reference TRBV7-2 and TRBJ2-3, is GAGVSQSPSNKVTEKGKDVELRCDPISGHTALYWYRQSLGQGLEFLIYFQGNSAPDKSGLPSDRFSAERTGGSVSTLTIQRTQQEDSAVYLCASSLLRGTDTQYFGPGTRLTVL.

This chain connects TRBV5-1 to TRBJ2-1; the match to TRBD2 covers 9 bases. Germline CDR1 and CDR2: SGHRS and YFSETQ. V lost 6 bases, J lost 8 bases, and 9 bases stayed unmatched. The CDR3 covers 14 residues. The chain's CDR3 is CASTTLAGPDEQFF. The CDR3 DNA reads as TGCGCCAGCACAACCCTAGCGGGACCGGATGAGCAGTTCTTC.

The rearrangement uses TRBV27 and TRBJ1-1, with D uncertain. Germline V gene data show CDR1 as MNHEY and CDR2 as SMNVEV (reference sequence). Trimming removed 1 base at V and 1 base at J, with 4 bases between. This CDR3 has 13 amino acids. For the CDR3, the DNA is TGTGCCAGCAGTTTATGGGGGAACACTGAAGCTTTCTTT. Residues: CASSLWGNTEAFF.

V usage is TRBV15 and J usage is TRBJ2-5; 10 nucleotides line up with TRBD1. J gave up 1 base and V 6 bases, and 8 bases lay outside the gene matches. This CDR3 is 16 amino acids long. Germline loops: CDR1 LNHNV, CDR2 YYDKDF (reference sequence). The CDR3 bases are TGTGCCACCAGGGAAGGGACAGGGGACCTCCAAGAGACCCAGTACTTC. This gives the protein CATREGTGDLQETQYF.

The CDR3: CASSSILGLTNGNTEAFF. The CDR3 bases are TGTGCCAGCAGCTCGATATTGGGACTCACGAACGGGAACACTGAAGCTTTCTTT. V gene TRBV5-4 combines with J gene TRBJ1-1, with a weak D call TRBD1 (5 bases). Germline loops: CDR1 SGHNT, CDR2 YYREEE (reference sequence). This CDR3 comprises 18 residues. Between the trimmed V and J ends, which lost 3 bases and 1 base, there was a span of 22 bases.

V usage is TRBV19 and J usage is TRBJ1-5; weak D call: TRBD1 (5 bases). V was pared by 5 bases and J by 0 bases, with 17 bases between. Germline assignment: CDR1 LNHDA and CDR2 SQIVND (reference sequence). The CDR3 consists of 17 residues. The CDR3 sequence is CASSPSQGRHSNQPQHF. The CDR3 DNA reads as TGTGCCAGTAGTCCGTCCCAGGGACGACATAGCAATCAGCCCCAGCATTTT.

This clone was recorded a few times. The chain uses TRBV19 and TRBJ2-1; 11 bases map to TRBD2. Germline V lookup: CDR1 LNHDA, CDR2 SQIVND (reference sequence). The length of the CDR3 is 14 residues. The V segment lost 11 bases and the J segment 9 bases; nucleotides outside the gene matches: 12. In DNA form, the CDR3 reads TGTGCCGCTAGGGGGCTAGCGGGGGGAGGTGAGCAGTTCTTC. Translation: CAARGLAGGGEQFF.

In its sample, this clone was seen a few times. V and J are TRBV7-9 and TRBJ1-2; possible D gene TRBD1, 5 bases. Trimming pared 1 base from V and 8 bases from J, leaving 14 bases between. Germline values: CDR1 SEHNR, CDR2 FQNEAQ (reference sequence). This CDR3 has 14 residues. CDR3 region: CASSLGFREKGYTF. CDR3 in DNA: TGTGCCAGCAGCTTAGGATTCAGGGAGAAGGGCTACACCTTC. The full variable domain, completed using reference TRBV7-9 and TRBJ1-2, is DTGVSQNPRHKITKRGQNVTFRCDPISEHNRLYWYRQTLGQGPEFLTYFQNEAQLEKSRLLSDRFSAERPKGSFSTLEIQRTEQGDSAMYLCASSLGFREKGYTFGSGTRLTVV.

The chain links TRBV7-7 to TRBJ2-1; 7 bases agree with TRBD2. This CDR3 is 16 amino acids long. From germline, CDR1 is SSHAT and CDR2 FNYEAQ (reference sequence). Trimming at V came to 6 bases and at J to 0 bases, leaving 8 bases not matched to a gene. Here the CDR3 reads CASSQSGNSSYNEQFF. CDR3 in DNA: TGTGCCAGCAGTCAGAGCGGGAATAGCTCCTACAATGAGCAGTTCTTC.

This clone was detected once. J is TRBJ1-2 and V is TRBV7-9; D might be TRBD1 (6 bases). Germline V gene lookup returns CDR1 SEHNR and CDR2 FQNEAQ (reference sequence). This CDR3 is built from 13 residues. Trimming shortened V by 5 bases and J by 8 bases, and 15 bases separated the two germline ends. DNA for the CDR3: TGTGCCAGCAGCGCGTTGGGGGGCTCAGGCTACACCTTC. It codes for CASSALGGSGYTF.

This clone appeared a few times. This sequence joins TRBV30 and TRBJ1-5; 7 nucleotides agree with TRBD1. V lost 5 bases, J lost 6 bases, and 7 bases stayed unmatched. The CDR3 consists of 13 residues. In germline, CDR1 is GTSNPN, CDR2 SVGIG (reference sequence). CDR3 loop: CAWETGVGQPQHF. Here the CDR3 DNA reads TGTGCCTGGGAAACAGGGGTTGGTCAGCCCCAGCATTTT.

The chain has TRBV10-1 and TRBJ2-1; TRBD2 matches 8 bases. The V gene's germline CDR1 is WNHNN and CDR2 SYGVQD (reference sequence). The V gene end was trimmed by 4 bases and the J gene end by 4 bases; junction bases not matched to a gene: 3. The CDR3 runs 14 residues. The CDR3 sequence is CASSAGGRYNEQFF. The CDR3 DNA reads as TGCGCCAGCAGTGCGGGGGGGCGGTACAATGAGCAGTTCTTC.

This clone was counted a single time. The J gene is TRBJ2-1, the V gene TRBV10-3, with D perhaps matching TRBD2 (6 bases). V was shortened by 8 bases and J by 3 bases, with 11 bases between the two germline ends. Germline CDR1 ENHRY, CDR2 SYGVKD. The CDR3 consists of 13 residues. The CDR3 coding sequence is TGTGCCATCGGAGGGTTAGGCTACAATGAGCAGTTCTTC. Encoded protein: CAIGGLGYNEQFF.

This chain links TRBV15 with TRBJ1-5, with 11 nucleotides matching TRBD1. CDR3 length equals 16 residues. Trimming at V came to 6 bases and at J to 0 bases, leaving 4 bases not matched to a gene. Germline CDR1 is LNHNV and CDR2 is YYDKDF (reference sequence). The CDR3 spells CATRGTGGNSNQPQHF. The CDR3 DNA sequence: TGTGCCACCAGGGGGACAGGGGGTAATAGCAATCAGCCCCAGCATTTT.

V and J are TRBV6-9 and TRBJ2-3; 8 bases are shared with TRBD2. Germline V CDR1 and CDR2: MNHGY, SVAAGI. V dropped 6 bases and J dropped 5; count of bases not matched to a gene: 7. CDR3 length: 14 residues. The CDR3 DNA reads TGTGCCAGCAGCCCCGGAACTAGCGGAGATACGCAGTATTTT. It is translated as CASSPGTSGDTQYF.

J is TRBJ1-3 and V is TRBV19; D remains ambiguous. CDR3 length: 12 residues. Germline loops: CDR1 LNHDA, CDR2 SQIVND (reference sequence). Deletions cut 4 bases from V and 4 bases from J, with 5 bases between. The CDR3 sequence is CASSNSGNTIYF. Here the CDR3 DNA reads TGTGCCAGTAGTAACAGCGGAAACACCATATATTTT.

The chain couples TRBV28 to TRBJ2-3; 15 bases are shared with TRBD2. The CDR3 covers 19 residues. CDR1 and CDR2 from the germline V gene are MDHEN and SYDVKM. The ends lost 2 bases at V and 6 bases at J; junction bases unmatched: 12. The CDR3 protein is CASSLSPRTSGGAWDTQYF. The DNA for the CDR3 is TGTGCCAGCAGTTTAAGCCCCCGGACTAGCGGGGGGGCCTGGGATACGCAGTATTTT.

The CDR3 nucleotides read TGTGCCAGCAGCGTAGTTAGCGGCACAGATACGCAGTATTTT. The encoded protein is CASSVVSGTDTQYF. The chain has TRBV9 and TRBJ2-3, with D perhaps matching TRBD2 (5 bases). CDR1 is SGDLS, CDR2 YYNGEE, per germline. Between the trimmed V and J ends, which lost 0 bases and 1 base, there was a span of 6 bases. CDR3 length equals 14 residues.

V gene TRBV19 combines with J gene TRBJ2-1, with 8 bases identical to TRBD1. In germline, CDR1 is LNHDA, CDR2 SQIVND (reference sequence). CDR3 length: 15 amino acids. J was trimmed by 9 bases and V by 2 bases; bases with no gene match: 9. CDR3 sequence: CASSIRGQGALEQFF. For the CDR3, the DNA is TGTGCCAGTAGTATACGAGGGCAGGGGGCTCTTGAGCAGTTCTTC.

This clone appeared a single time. The CDR3 loop reads CASSPQMERGNTEAFF. The CDR3 nucleotides are TGTGCCAGCTCACCACAGATGGAGAGGGGGAACACTGAAGCTTTCTTT. This chain joins TRBV18 and TRBJ1-1, with D perhaps matching TRBD1 (5 bases). Deletions cut 1 base from V and 1 base from J, with 13 bases between. CDR3 length: 16 amino acids. Germline V gene sequence: CDR1 KGHSH, CDR2 LQKENI.

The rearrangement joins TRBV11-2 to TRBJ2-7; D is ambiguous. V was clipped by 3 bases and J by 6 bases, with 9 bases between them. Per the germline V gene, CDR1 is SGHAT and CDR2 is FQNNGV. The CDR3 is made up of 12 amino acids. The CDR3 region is CASSFTSGEQYF. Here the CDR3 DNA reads TGTGCCAGCAGCTTTACCTCAGGCGAGCAGTACTTC.

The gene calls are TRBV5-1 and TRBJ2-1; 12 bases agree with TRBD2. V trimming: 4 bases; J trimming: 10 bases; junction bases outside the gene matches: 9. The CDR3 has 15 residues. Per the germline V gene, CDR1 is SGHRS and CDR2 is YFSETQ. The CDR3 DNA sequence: TGCGCCAGCAGCATACTAGCGGGAGGCCGGGGGGAGCAGTTCTTC. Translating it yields CASSILAGGRGEQFF.

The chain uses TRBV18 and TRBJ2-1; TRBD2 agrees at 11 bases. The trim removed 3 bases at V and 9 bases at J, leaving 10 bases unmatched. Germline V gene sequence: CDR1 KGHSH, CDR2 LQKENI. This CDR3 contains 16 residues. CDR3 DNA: TGTGCCAGCTCACCTTCAATAGCGGGAGGGCAGGGTGAGCAGTTCTTC. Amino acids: CASSPSIAGGQGEQFF.

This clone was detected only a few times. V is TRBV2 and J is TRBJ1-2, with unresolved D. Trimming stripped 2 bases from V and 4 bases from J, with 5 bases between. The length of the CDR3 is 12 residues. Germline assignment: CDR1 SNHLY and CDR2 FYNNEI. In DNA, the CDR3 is TGTGCCAGCAGTGAAAGCGCCTATGGCTACACCTTC. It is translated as CASSESAYGYTF.

CDR3 sequence (DNA): TGTGCCAGCACCGCCTGGGACCCGGGTAATGAAAAACTGTTTTTT. Translating it yields CASTAWDPGNEKLFF. The V call is TRBV28, the J call TRBJ1-4, with a weak D call TRBD1 (5 bases). The V gene's germline CDR1 is MDHEN and CDR2 SYDVKM. This CDR3 contains 15 residues. The V end lost 7 bases, the J end lost 4 bases, and 16 bases lay between the germline ends.

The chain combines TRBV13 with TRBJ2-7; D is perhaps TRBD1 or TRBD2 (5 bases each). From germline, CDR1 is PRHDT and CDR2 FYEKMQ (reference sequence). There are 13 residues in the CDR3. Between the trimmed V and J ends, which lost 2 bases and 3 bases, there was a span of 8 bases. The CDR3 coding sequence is TGTGCCAGCAGCTTATTGGGGGTCTACGAGCAGTACTTC. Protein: CASSLLGVYEQYF.

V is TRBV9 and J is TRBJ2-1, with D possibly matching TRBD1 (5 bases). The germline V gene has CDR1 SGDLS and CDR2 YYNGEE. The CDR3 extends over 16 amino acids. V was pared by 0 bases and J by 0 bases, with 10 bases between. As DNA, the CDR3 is TGTGCCAGCAGCGTAGATCAGGGAAGCTCCTACAATGAGCAGTTCTTC. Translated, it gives CASSVDQGSSYNEQFF.

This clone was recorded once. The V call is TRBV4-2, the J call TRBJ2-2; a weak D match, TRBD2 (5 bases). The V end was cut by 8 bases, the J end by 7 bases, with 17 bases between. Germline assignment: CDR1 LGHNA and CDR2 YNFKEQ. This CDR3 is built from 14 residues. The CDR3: CASGTPGIVGELFF. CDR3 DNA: TGTGCCAGCGGCACACCGGGGATCGTCGGGGAGCTGTTTTTT.

The DNA for the CDR3 is TGTGCCAGTAGTCCTGCCCGGGGGTCTGGGGCCAACGTCCTGACTTTC. Protein product: CASSPARGSGANVLTF. V gene TRBV19 combines with J gene TRBJ2-6; D perhaps matches TRBD2 (6 bases). This CDR3 contains 16 residues. V was pared by 5 bases and J by 1 base, with 12 bases between. CDR1 and CDR2 from the germline V gene are LNHDA and SQIVND (reference sequence).